One and the same sample provided the 21 T cell receptor beta chains below, sequenced in a study of somatic mutations in cytotoxic T cells in rheumatoid arthritis. Only in-frame clones appear in the TCRdb table, and some are missing; sequencing was by immunoSEQ multiplex PCR. The sample has 10,000 to 15,000 clones; 74% are singletons. The sample comprised CD8+ T cells sorted from blood. These receptors all come from an older man in good health.

The chain couples TRBV5-5 to TRBJ2-5; TRBD1 aligns across 8 bases. From germline, CDR1 is SGHKS and CDR2 YYEKEE (reference sequence). The length of the CDR3 is 15 residues. V shed 4 bases, J shed 1 base, and the junction held 6 bases outside the gene matches. CDR3 DNA sequence: TGTGCCAGCAGCCTGGAGGGACAGGTCCAAGAGACCCAGTACTTC. Protein: CASSLEGQVQETQYF.

V is TRBV12-5 and J is TRBJ2-2, with 13 positions matching TRBD2. With 5 bases clipped from V and 4 bases from J, the junction kept 10 bases outside the gene matches. CDR1 LGHNT and CDR2 FRNRAP come from the germline V gene. The CDR3 spans 18 residues. CDR3 in amino acids: CASGQLAGGPMVTGELFF. The CDR3 nucleotides are TGTGCTAGTGGTCAACTAGCGGGAGGGCCGATGGTCACCGGGGAGCTGTTTTTT.

The genes are TRBV6-6 and TRBJ1-1; D may be TRBD1 (5 bases). Deletions cut 8 bases from V and 7 bases from J, with 11 bases between. There are 11 residues in the CDR3. CDR1 and CDR2 from the germline V gene are MNHNY and SVGAGI (reference sequence). CDR3 region: CASLPGYEAFF. The CDR3, as DNA: TGTGCCAGCCTTCCAGGGTATGAAGCTTTCTTT.

The CDR3 DNA reads as TGTGCCAGCAGCTTTGGGACAGCCCGCCAAGAGACCCAGTACTTC. Protein sequence: CASSFGTARQETQYF. The chain employs TRBV7-8 and TRBJ2-5; 7 bases are shared with TRBD1. J gave up 1 base and V 3 bases, and 5 bases lay outside the gene matches. Germline assignment: CDR1 SGHVS and CDR2 FQNEAQ. CDR3 length: 15 residues.

The chain joins TRBV19 to TRBJ1-5, with D possibly matching TRBD1 (5 bases). This CDR3 is built from 14 residues. Per the germline V gene, CDR1 is LNHDA and CDR2 is SQIVND (reference sequence). V dropped 0 bases and J dropped 5 bases, with 8 bases sitting between them. The CDR3 sequence is CASSIEIGDQPQHF. The CDR3 nucleotides read TGTGCCAGTAGTATAGAAATAGGGGATCAGCCCCAGCATTTT.

This clone was found once. The V call is TRBV28, the J call TRBJ2-7; unclear D gene. This CDR3 is 11 amino acids long. Germline V gives CDR1 MDHEN, CDR2 SYDVKM. V was cut by 5 bases and J by 9 bases, with 11 bases left in between. The CDR3 here is CASSTFTSQYF. CDR3 in DNA: TGTGCCAGCAGTACCTTTACCTCGCAGTACTTC.

This chain links TRBV25-1 with TRBJ2-1; 7 bases match TRBD2. Germline V lookup: CDR1 MGHDK, CDR2 SYGVNS. The CDR3 length is 16 residues. Unmatched junction bases numbered 11, after V lost 3 bases and J lost 6 bases. CDR3 coding DNA: TGTGCCAGCAGTGATCACGGGGAGGGGAGAGGCAATGAGCAGTTCTTC. The encoded protein is CASSDHGEGRGNEQFF.

This clone was seen only a few times. The chain links TRBV30 to TRBJ1-1; unclear D gene. Germline-derived CDR1 and CDR2 are GTSNPN and SVGIG (reference sequence). V lost 2 bases to trimming and J lost 0 bases, with 1 base between them. The length of the CDR3 is 11 residues. The CDR3 DNA is TGTGCCTGGAGTCTGAACACTGAAGCTTTCTTT. This encodes CAWSLNTEAFF.

The rearrangement links TRBV5-1 to TRBJ2-3, with D unresolved. Germline V gene data show CDR1 as SGHRS and CDR2 as YFSETQ. Trimming took 2 bases from V and 4 from J, leaving 5 bases between them. The CDR3 is made up of 12 amino acids. The CDR3 nucleotides read TGCGCCAGCAGCTTCCTCCCAGATACGCAGTATTTT. This translates into CASSFLPDTQYF.

The genes are TRBV7-3 and TRBJ1-3; D is unclear. V was pared by 5 bases and J by 2 bases, with 16 bases between. Germline V gene data show CDR1 as SGHTA and CDR2 as FQGTGA. The CDR3 sequence is 16 residues long. The CDR3 nucleotides read TGTGCCAGCAGCGGATGGTCAGGTTTGGCTGGAAACACCATATATTTT. Its translation: CASSGWSGLAGNTIYF.

The rearrangement uses TRBV7-9 and TRBJ2-1; D not certain. V lost 4 bases and J lost 3, with 22 bases in between. The CDR3 runs 18 residues. CDR1 is SEHNR, CDR2 FQNEAQ, per germline (reference sequence). The CDR3 region has the DNA TGTGCCAGCAGCTCAGATATCAGCGACCAATCAGGCTACAATGAGCAGTTCTTC. The encoded protein is CASSSDISDQSGYNEQFF.

This clone has just one count. Germline and junction disagree at one end, which may indicate a read error. This rearrangement joins TRBV7-9 to TRBJ2-1; 14 nucleotides match TRBD2. This CDR3 has 17 amino acids. CDR1 is SEHNR and CDR2 is FQNEAQ in the germline V gene (reference sequence). CDR3 sequence (DNA): TGTGCCAGCATCTTAGGGACTAGCGGGAGTTCCTACAATGAGCAGTTCTTC. The encoded protein is CASILGTSGSSYNEQFF.

The chain recombines TRBV6-4 with TRBJ2-1; 11 bases line up with TRBD2. In germline, CDR1 is MRHNA, CDR2 SNTAGT. CDR3 length: 16 amino acids. Unmatched junction bases numbered 8, after V lost 6 bases and J lost 4 bases. This CDR3 reads CASSHEGTSGYNEQFF. CDR3 bases: TGTGCCAGCAGCCACGAGGGGACTAGCGGATACAATGAGCAGTTCTTC.

The rearrangement joins TRBV21-1 to TRBJ1-4; the table gives TRBD1 as D, unverified against the DNA. TRBV21-1 is a documented pseudogene. CDR3 length: 15 residues. The CDR3 reads CASSTDRGRNEKLFF. CDR3 DNA sequence: TGTGCCAGCAGCACCGACAGGGGGAGGAATGAAAAACTGTTTTTT.

This clone rates as large. The chain employs TRBV30 and TRBJ2-7; 7 bases align to TRBD1. This CDR3 is 14 amino acids long. Trimming cost V 3 bases and J 5 bases; bases outside gene matches: 10. Germline V gene sequence: CDR1 GTSNPN, CDR2 SVGIG (reference sequence). The CDR3 DNA reads TGTGCCTGGAGGGCTTTAACGACAGGGAACGAGCAGTACTTC. This translates into CAWRALTTGNEQYF.

This clone was detected once. The V and J genes are TRBV27 and TRBJ2-1; 8 bases map to TRBD2. Germline trimming cut 4 bases from V and 5 bases from J; bases unmatched to any gene: 10. CDR1 is MNHEY, CDR2 SMNVEV, per germline (reference sequence). The CDR3 loop spans 16 amino acids. CDR3 residues: CASSSRRLAQNNEQFF. The CDR3 nucleotides read TGTGCCAGCAGTTCCCGGCGACTAGCGCAAAACAATGAGCAGTTCTTC.

By share of the sample, this clone is medium-sized. This sequence joins TRBV4-3 and TRBJ2-1; the D is unclear. Trimming took 2 bases from V and 4 from J, leaving 6 bases between them. The CDR3 consists of 13 residues. Germline lookup yields CDR1 LGHNA and CDR2 YSLEER. The CDR3 is CASSQTEYNEQFF. The CDR3 bases are TGCGCCAGCAGCCAAACAGAATACAATGAGCAGTTCTTC.

A single count supports this clone. The CDR3 sequence is CAGGGETSSYEQYF. CDR3 DNA: TGTGCCGGTGGAGGGGAAACTAGCTCCTACGAGCAGTACTTC. The chain employs TRBV2 and TRBJ2-7; maybe TRBD2 (6 bases). CDR3 length: 14 residues. V was cut by 11 bases and J by 0 bases, with 17 bases left in between. The germline V gene has CDR1 SNHLY and CDR2 FYNNEI. Using reference TRBV2 and TRBJ2-7 for the parts outside the CDR3, the full variable domain is EPEVTQTPSHQVTQMGQEVILRCVPISNHLYFYWYRQILGQKVEFLVSFYNNEISEKSEIFDDQFSVERPDGSNFTLKIRSTKLEDSAMYFCAGGGETSSYEQYFGPGTRLTVT.

The chain couples TRBV4-2 to TRBJ1-1, with D tentatively TRBD1 (5 bases). Per germline, CDR1 LGHNA and CDR2 YNFKEQ. Deletions cut 1 base from V and 1 base from J, with 13 bases between. This CDR3 is 16 amino acids long. The CDR3 nucleotides read TGTGCCAGCAGCCAAGCGCAGGGAAGAGGGAACACTGAAGCTTTCTTT. Translated, it gives CASSQAQGRGNTEAFF.

The V and J genes are TRBV9 and TRBJ2-3; D call uncertain. The germline V gene has CDR1 SGDLS and CDR2 YYNGEE. This CDR3 spans 15 amino acids. Deletions cut 2 bases from V and 2 bases from J, with 12 bases between. The DNA of the CDR3 is TGTGCCAGCAGCGTCGGGCGGCCTGCCACAGATACGCAGTATTTT. Its protein product is CASSVGRPATDTQYF.

By sample share, this clone is medium-sized. The chain couples TRBV6-1 to TRBJ2-7; no reliable D call. Per germline, CDR1 MNHNS and CDR2 SASEGT. With 1 base removed from V and 8 bases from J, the gap between germline ends came to 3 bases. The CDR3 sequence is 10 residues long. CDR3 loop: CASSEVKQYF. In nucleotides, the CDR3 is TGTGCCAGCAGTGAAGTAAAGCAGTACTTC.